These 17 T cell receptor beta chains were sequenced from one sample in a study of control samples from healthy donors and cancer patients. Only in-frame clones appear in the TCRdb table, and some are missing; sequencing was by immunoSEQ multiplex PCR. The data hold about 160,000 clones, with 92% observed a single time. What was sequenced was blood. These receptors were taken from a woman in her 30s in good health.

The J gene is TRBJ2-1, the V gene TRBV9, with 8 bases identical to TRBD2. Losses at the gene ends were 0 bases for V and 7 bases for J; bases not matched to a gene: 3. This CDR3 region has 14 residues. Germline lookup yields CDR1 SGDLS and CDR2 YYNGEE. CDR3 region: CASSVVSGSNEQFF. The CDR3, as DNA: TGTGCCAGCAGCGTAGTAAGCGGGAGTAATGAGCAGTTCTTC. The entire variable domain, with the rest obtained from reference TRBV9 and TRBJ2-1, is as follows: DSGVTQTPKHLITATGQRVTLRCSPRSGDLSVYWYQQSLDQGLQFLIQYYNGEERAKGNILERFSAQQFPDLHSELNLSSLELGDSALYFCASSVVSGSNEQFFGPGTRLTVL.

The chain is built from TRBV15 and TRBJ2-2; 8 positions agree with TRBD1. The CDR3 is made up of 14 amino acids. Trimming cost V 8 bases and J 5 bases; bases outside gene matches: 7. Germline values: CDR1 LNHNV, CDR2 YYDKDF (reference sequence). As DNA, the CDR3 is TGTGCCACCGCAACAGGGGGTGAAACCGGGGAGCTGTTTTTT. Residues: CATATGGETGELFF.

This clone was observed a few times. This chain joins TRBV15 and TRBJ2-3; TRBD1 is a possible D gene (6 bases). V lost 8 bases, J lost 1 base, and 7 bases lay in between. The CDR3 runs 12 residues. Germline V gene sequence: CDR1 LNHNV, CDR2 YYDKDF (reference sequence). The CDR3 loop is CATAGGTDTQYF. CDR3 sequence (DNA): TGTGCCACCGCAGGGGGCACAGATACGCAGTATTTT. Complete variable domain (other parts from reference TRBV15 and TRBJ2-3): DAMVIQNPRYQVTQFGKPVTLSCSQTLNHNVMYWYQQKSSQAPKLLFHYYDKDFNNEADTPDNFQSRRPNTSFCFLDIRSPGLGDTAMYLCATAGGTDTQYFGPGTRLTVL.

The chain employs TRBV12-5 and TRBJ2-7; 10 bases match TRBD2. V trimming: 0 bases; J trimming: 7 bases; junction bases outside the gene matches: 9. The CDR3 runs 16 residues. The germline CDR1 and CDR2 sequences are LGHNT and FRNRAP. The CDR3: CASGLVEGLARWEQYF. The CDR3 nucleotides are TGTGCTAGTGGTTTGGTGGAGGGACTAGCGAGGTGGGAGCAGTACTTC. The whole variable domain, filled in from reference TRBV12-5 and TRBJ2-7, reads DARVTQTPRHKVTEMGQEVTMRCQPILGHNTVFWYRQTMMQGLELLAYFRNRAPLDDSGMPKDRFSAEMPDATLATLKIQPSEPRDSAVYFCASGLVEGLARWEQYFGPGTRLTVT.

J is TRBJ1-4 and V is TRBV7-9, with D possibly being TRBD1 (6 bases). Germline CDR1 is SEHNR and CDR2 is FQNEAQ (reference sequence). Between the trimmed V and J ends, which lost 5 bases and 0 bases, there was a span of 13 bases. This CDR3 has 16 residues. Written as DNA, the CDR3 is TGTGCCAGCAGCCCCAGAGGGGGGACAACTAATGAAAAACTGTTTTTT. Its protein is CASSPRGGTTNEKLFF.

The genes are TRBV5-1 and TRBJ2-3; 14 bases map to TRBD2. The ends lost 4 bases at V and 4 bases at J; junction bases unmatched: 14. Germline V lookup: CDR1 SGHRS, CDR2 YFSETQ. The CDR3 sequence is 19 residues long. The CDR3 loop reads CASSNRMLGLAGVADTQYF. The CDR3 DNA reads TGCGCCAGCAGCAACCGTATGTTGGGACTAGCGGGAGTTGCAGATACGCAGTATTTT.

In this sample, this clone turned up a few times. Other DNA sequences in this specimen translate into the identical CDR3. The chain joins TRBV7-2 to TRBJ1-3; D remains unclear. In germline, CDR1 is SGHTA, CDR2 FQGNSA. The CDR3 has 14 amino acids. V was trimmed by 1 base and J by 0 bases, leaving 4 bases between them. The CDR3 reads CASSLGSSGNTIYF. The CDR3 region has the DNA TGTGCCAGCAGCTTAGGCAGCTCTGGAAACACCATATATTTT.

The chain uses TRBV5-5 and TRBJ2-1; TRBD2 aligns across 10 bases. V was pared by 5 bases and J by 3 bases, with 8 bases of the junction left unmatched. The CDR3 is 16 amino acids. Germline-derived CDR1 and CDR2 are SGHKS and YYEKEE (reference sequence). Here the CDR3 reads CASSSPGTSDYNEQFF. The DNA of the CDR3 is TGTGCCAGCAGTTCCCCCGGGACTAGCGACTACAATGAGCAGTTCTTC.

The V call is TRBV7-6, the J call TRBJ2-2, with TRBD2 matching over 8 bases. Germline V lookup: CDR1 SGHVS, CDR2 FNYEAQ. The J segment lost 3 bases and the V segment lost 3 bases, leaving 3 bases of the junction unmatched. This CDR3 contains 15 residues. CDR3 protein: CASSFELADTGELFF. The CDR3, as DNA: TGTGCCAGCAGCTTTGAACTAGCGGACACCGGGGAGCTGTTTTTT.

The rearrangement links TRBV6-5 to TRBJ2-5, with D hard to call. The CDR3 loop spans 12 amino acids. Trimming removed 2 bases at V and 4 bases at J, with 5 bases between. The germline V gene has CDR1 MNHEY and CDR2 SVGAGI. CDR3 nucleotides: TGTGCCAGCAGTTACAAAGGAGAGACCCAGTACTTC. This sequence encodes CASSYKGETQYF.

The rearrangement links TRBV7-9 to TRBJ1-6; TRBD1 agrees at 7 bases. Germline-derived CDR1 and CDR2 are SEHNR and FQNEAQ (reference sequence). This CDR3 comprises 16 residues. V lost 5 bases to trimming and J lost 10 bases; unmatched junction nucleotides: 14. CDR3 sequence reads: CASSRGATGLRSPLHF. CDR3 in DNA: TGTGCCAGCAGCCGAGGAGCGACAGGGCTGAGGTCACCCCTCCACTTT.

This rearrangement joins TRBV5-1 to TRBJ2-7; 8 nucleotides line up with TRBD2. Germline V CDR1 and CDR2: SGHRS, YFSETQ. The length of the CDR3 is 16 residues. J was trimmed by 3 bases and V by 4 bases; bases with no gene match: 12. The CDR3 here is CASSKARSGGNYEQYF. In nucleotides, the CDR3 is TGCGCCAGCAGCAAGGCCCGAAGCGGGGGAAACTACGAGCAGTACTTC.

V gene TRBV28 combines with J gene TRBJ2-1; 9 bases are a match to TRBD2. After removal of 8 bases from V and 5 bases from J, the junction contained 4 bases not matched to a gene. This CDR3 spans 13 amino acids. Germline values: CDR1 MDHEN, CDR2 SYDVKM. The CDR3 region has the DNA TGTGCCAGCGGACTAGCGAGCGACAATGAGCAGTTCTTC. This gives the protein CASGLASDNEQFF.

This clone was observed a single time. This rearrangement joins TRBV7-9 to TRBJ2-7; TRBD1 or TRBD2 may be the D gene (5 bases each). Trimming shortened V by 8 bases and J by 1 base, and 18 bases separated the two germline ends. Germline V gene lookup returns CDR1 SEHNR and CDR2 FQNEAQ (reference sequence). This CDR3 has 15 amino acids. DNA of the CDR3: TGTGCCAGCGGGACCTACGGGACGGATTCCTACGAGCAGTACTTC. Translated, it gives CASGTYGTDSYEQYF.

The chain recombines TRBV24-1 with TRBJ2-7; D remains unclear. CDR1 is KGHDR, CDR2 SFDVKD, per germline. V lost 1 base and J 2 bases, leaving 8 bases between the germline ends. The CDR3 runs 14 residues. The CDR3: CATSDFNAPYEQYF. For the CDR3, the DNA is TGTGCCACCAGTGATTTCAATGCTCCCTACGAGCAGTACTTC.

This chain joins TRBV27 and TRBJ2-7; no clear D. V was clipped by 0 bases and J by 0 bases, with 12 bases between them. In germline, CDR1 is MNHEY, CDR2 SMNVEV (reference sequence). This CDR3 region has 16 residues. This CDR3 is CASSLSSPPASYEQYF. CDR3 in DNA: TGTGCCAGCAGTTTATCGTCCCCGCCGGCCTCCTACGAGCAGTACTTC.

The genes are TRBV5-1 and TRBJ2-1; D unclear. Germline lookup yields CDR1 SGHRS and CDR2 YFSETQ. The CDR3 has 16 amino acids. Trimming shortened V by 0 bases and J by 5 bases, and 15 bases separated the two germline ends. CDR3 DNA sequence: TGCGCCAGCAGCTTGGGATCAGCGAATTTACACAATGAGCAGTTCTTC. This codes for CASSLGSANLHNEQFF.